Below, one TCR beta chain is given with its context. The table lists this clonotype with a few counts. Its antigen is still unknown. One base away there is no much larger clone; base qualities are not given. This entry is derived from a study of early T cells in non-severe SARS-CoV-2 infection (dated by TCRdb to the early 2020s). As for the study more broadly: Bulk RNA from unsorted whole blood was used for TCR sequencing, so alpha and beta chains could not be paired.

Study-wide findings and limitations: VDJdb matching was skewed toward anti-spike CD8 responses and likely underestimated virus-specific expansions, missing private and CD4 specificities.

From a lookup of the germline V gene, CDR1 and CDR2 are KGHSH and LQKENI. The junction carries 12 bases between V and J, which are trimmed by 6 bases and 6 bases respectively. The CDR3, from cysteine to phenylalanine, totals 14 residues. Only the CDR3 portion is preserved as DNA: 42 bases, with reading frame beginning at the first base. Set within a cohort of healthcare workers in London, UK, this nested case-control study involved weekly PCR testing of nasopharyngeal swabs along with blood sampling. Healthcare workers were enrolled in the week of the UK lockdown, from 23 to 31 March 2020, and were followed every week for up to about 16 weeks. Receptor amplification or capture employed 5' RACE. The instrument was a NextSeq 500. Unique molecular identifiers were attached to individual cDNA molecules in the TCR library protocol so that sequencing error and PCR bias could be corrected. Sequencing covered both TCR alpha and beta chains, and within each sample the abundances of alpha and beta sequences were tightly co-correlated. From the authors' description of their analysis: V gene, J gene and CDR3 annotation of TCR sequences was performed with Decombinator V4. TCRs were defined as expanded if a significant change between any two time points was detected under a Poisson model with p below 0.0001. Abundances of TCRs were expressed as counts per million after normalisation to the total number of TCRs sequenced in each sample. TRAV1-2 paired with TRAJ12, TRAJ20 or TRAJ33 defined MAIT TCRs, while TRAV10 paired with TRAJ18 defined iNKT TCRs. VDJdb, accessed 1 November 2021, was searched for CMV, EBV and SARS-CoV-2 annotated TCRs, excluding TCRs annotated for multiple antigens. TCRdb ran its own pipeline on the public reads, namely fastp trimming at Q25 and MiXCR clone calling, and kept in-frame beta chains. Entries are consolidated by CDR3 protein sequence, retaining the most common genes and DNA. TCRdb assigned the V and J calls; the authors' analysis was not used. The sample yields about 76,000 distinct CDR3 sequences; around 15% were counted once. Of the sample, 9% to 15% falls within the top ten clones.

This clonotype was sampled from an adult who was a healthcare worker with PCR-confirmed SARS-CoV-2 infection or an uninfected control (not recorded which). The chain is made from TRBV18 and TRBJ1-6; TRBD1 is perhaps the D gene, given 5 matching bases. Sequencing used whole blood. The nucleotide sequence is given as TGTGCCAGCTCCCCAAGGGACGGTAATTCACCCCTCCACTTT. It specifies CASSPRDGNSPLHF. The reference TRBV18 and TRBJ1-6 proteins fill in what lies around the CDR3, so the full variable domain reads NAGVMQNPRHLVRRRGQEARLRCSPMKGHSHVYWYRQLPEEGLKFMVYLQKENIIDESGMPKERFSAEFPKEGPSILRIQQVVRGDSAAYFCASSPRDGNSPLHFGNGTRLTVT.